This T cell receptor beta chain was recovered during a study of T cells in Graves' hyperthyroidism and ophthalmopathy. TCR beta CDR3 sequences were amplified from RNA transcripts. First-round RT-PCR targeting the TCR CDR3 was performed with the HTBI primer set. TCRdb reprocessed the multiplex PCR reads with MiXCR, giving one entry per CDR3 protein. The sample consists of more than 75,000 distinct CDR3 sequences, 51% of them appearing once. There are many counts of this clonotype. Researchers defined stable Graves' hyperthyroidism as no ophthalmopathy progression within 18 months. Diagnosis of hyperthyroidism was new in patients aged 18 to 65, and its duration was under 2 months. The CDR3 spans 14 residues. Germline loops: CDR1 DFQATT, CDR2 SNEGSKA (reference sequence). With 5 bases clipped from V and 6 bases from J, the junction kept 8 bases outside the gene matches.

Sequences were obtained from blood. The chain joins TRBV20-1 to TRBJ2-7, with 12 bases identical to TRBD2. This TCR was sampled from a woman between 35 and 50 years old with Graves' hyperthyroidism. CDR3 region: CSAHTGGLAGEQYF. For the CDR3, the DNA is TGCAGTGCTCATACAGGGGGACTAGCGGGCGAGCAGTACTTC.